A single sample gave rise to the 23 T cell receptor beta chains below, sequenced in a study of cytomegalovirus exposure and HLA in healthy donors. With 60 Vbeta and 13 Jbeta primers, the PCR was carried out. Clones were sequenced by immunoSEQ multiplex PCR, and TCRdb holds only the in-frame ones, with some missing. The sample has around 90,000 clones; around 77% are singletons. The sequenced sample was PBMCs. Every receptor here comes from a man under 40 in good health and CMV-seronegative.

This sequence joins TRBV5-5 and TRBJ1-2; 11 positions match TRBD1. The ends lost 3 bases at V and 7 bases at J; junction bases unmatched: 8. Germline-derived CDR1 and CDR2 are SGHKS and YYEKEE (reference sequence). The CDR3 consists of 15 residues. The CDR3 DNA reads TGTGCCAGCAGCTCCTTGGGGACAGGGGGTCGTGGCTACACCTTC. As protein: CASSSLGTGGRGYTF.

The chain uses TRBV7-6 and TRBJ2-7; D might be TRBD2 (6 bases). Trimming left V 0 bases short and J 3 bases short, with 12 bases between. The germline gives CDR1 SGHVS, CDR2 FNYEAQ. There are 15 residues in the CDR3. DNA for the CDR3: TGTGCCAGCAGCTTAGCGGGGACTGGGGACTACGAGCAGTACTTC. Encoded protein: CASSLAGTGDYEQYF.

This sequence joins TRBV4-3 and TRBJ2-5; 10 positions match TRBD1. Germline V gene sequence: CDR1 LGHNA, CDR2 YSLEER. CDR3 length equals 15 residues. V gave up 6 bases and J gave up 2 bases; unmatched junction bases: 6. CDR3 coding DNA: TGCGCCAGCAGGCGGGACAGGGGTGTTCAAGAGACCCAGTACTTC. It translates to CASRRDRGVQETQYF.

The chain employs TRBV7-2 and TRBJ2-7, with 10 positions matching TRBD2. CDR1 and CDR2 from the germline V gene are SGHTA and FQGNSA. The CDR3 covers 16 residues. The junction had 4 bases not matched to a gene; V was cut back by 2 bases and J by 0 bases. CDR3 nucleotides: TGTGCCAGCAGCTTAAGCCTAGCGGGAGCCTCCTACGAGCAGTACTTC. It yields the protein CASSLSLAGASYEQYF. Full variable domain (missing parts from reference TRBV7-2 and TRBJ2-7): GAGVSQSPSNKVTEKGKDVELRCDPISGHTALYWYRQSLGQGLEFLIYFQGNSAPDKSGLPSDRFSAERTGGSVSTLTIQRTQQEDSAVYLCASSLSLAGASYEQYFGPGTRLTVT.

V usage is TRBV11-2 and J usage is TRBJ1-1, with TRBD1 as a possible D gene (5 bases). Germline lookup yields CDR1 SGHAT and CDR2 FQNNGV. Trimming removed 5 bases at V and 4 bases at J, with 11 bases between. CDR3 length: 13 amino acids. CDR3 bases: TGTGCCAGCAGCCAAACGGGGGGCACTGAAGCTTTCTTT. Its protein is CASSQTGGTEAFF.

The CDR3 loop reads CASSQDQGTEAFF. The CDR3 bases are TGCGCCAGCAGCCAAGATCAGGGGACTGAAGCTTTCTTT. The chain combines TRBV4-3 with TRBJ1-1; TRBD1 might be the D (6 bases). Per the germline V gene, CDR1 is LGHNA and CDR2 is YSLEER. V was pared by 0 bases and J by 5 bases, with 7 bases between. There are 13 residues in the CDR3.

The CDR3 nucleotides read TGTGCCAGCAGCCGCACCGGGGAGCTGTTTTTT. It encodes CASSRTGELFF. J is TRBJ2-2 and V is TRBV7-9; D gene ambiguous. CDR3 length: 11 amino acids. The germline V and J ends were trimmed by 5 bases and 4 bases, with 2 bases remaining between them. The germline gives CDR1 SEHNR, CDR2 FQNEAQ (reference sequence).

This chain connects TRBV6-5 to TRBJ1-1; perhaps TRBD1 as D (5 bases). CDR3 length: 12 residues. Per germline, CDR1 MNHEY and CDR2 SVGAGI. V lost 6 bases and J 3 bases, leaving 8 bases between the germline ends. CDR3 amino acids: CASRRQYTEAFF. The CDR3 nucleotides are TGTGCCAGCAGACGACAGTACACTGAAGCTTTCTTT.

The V call is TRBV6-5, the J call TRBJ1-2; no clear D gene. This CDR3 spans 13 amino acids. Trimming shortened V by 0 bases and J by 5 bases, and 7 bases separated the two germline ends. Germline CDR1 is MNHEY and CDR2 is SVGAGI. DNA of the CDR3: TGTGCCAGCAGTTACTCGGGCAGATATGGCTACACCTTC. Translation: CASSYSGRYGYTF.

The V call is TRBV12-5, the J call TRBJ2-5; 8 nucleotides agree with TRBD2. Germline trimming cut 4 bases from V and 5 bases from J; bases unmatched to any gene: 12. The germline CDR1 and CDR2 sequences are LGHNT and FRNRAP. This CDR3 region has 16 residues. As DNA, the CDR3 is TGTGCTAGTGGTTCTCCCCGGGGGGGGGCAGGGGAGACCCAGTACTTC. Its translation: CASGSPRGGAGETQYF.

The chain couples TRBV6-6 to TRBJ1-2, with D maybe TRBD1 (6 bases). Trimming took off 6 bases at V and 4 bases at J, with 12 bases between the two ends. This CDR3 region has 13 residues. Germline assignment: CDR1 MNHNY and CDR2 SVGAGI (reference sequence). In DNA form, the CDR3 reads TGTGCCAGCAGCCAGGACAGTCCCTATGGCTACACCTTC. The encoded protein is CASSQDSPYGYTF.

The chain uses TRBV6-5 and TRBJ1-2, with a weak D call TRBD1 (5 bases). From germline, CDR1 is MNHEY and CDR2 SVGAGI. The CDR3 has 15 amino acids. V was shortened by 5 bases and J by 8 bases, with 21 bases between the two germline ends. CDR3 nucleotide sequence: TGTGCCAGCAGTCCGCGCGGGACGGGCGTCGGGGGCTACACCTTC. As protein: CASSPRGTGVGGYTF.

This clone came up a few times. The chain uses TRBV5-5 and TRBJ1-1; TRBD1 matches 7 bases. Germline values: CDR1 SGHKS, CDR2 YYEKEE (reference sequence). Trimming took 1 base from V and 4 from J; bases not matched to a gene: 4. CDR3 size: 14 residues. CDR3 DNA sequence: TGTGCCAGCAGCTTGTCAGGGGGTACCACTGAAGCTTTCTTT. It encodes CASSLSGGTTEAFF.

The rearrangement links TRBV5-6 to TRBJ1-6; a possible D gene is TRBD1 (5 bases). The germline V and J ends were trimmed by 0 bases and 4 bases, with 11 bases remaining between them. Germline CDR1 reads SGHDT; CDR2 reads YYEEEE. The CDR3 has 16 residues. The CDR3 reads CASSLVGAGYNSPLHF. CDR3 coding DNA: TGTGCCAGCAGCTTGGTTGGGGCAGGATATAATTCACCCCTCCACTTT. The full variable domain, in which reference TRBV5-6 and TRBJ1-6 provide the parts outside the CDR3, is DAGVTQSPTHLIKTRGQQVTLRCSPKSGHDTVSWYQQALGQGPQFIFQYYEEEERQRGNFPDRFSGHQFPNYSSELNVNALLLGDSALYLCASSLVGAGYNSPLHFGNGTRLTVT.

The CDR3 region has the DNA TGTGCCACCAGCAGAGATCCGCCAGGGTCGGGCTACAATGAGCAGTTCTTC. This codes for CATSRDPPGSGYNEQFF. The V and J genes are TRBV15 and TRBJ2-1, with a possible D match to TRBD1 (5 bases). Germline V lookup: CDR1 LNHNV, CDR2 YYDKDF (reference sequence). V lost 0 bases and J lost 3, with 15 bases in between. The CDR3 has 17 residues.

The chain is built from TRBV7-6 and TRBJ2-5; 7 bases line up with TRBD1. TRBJ2-7 matches the DNA end more closely, so the J call is doubtful. The CDR3 extends over 15 amino acids. Germline V gene data show CDR1 as SGHVS and CDR2 as FNYEAQ. The CDR3 is CASSLGQGQSYEQYF. The CDR3 DNA follows: TGTGCCAGCAGCTTAGGACAGGGCCAAAGCTACGAGCAGTACTTC.

The chain employs TRBV21-1 and TRBJ2-5; TRBD1 is the table's D call, not checked against the DNA. TRBV21-1 is a pseudogene segment. CDR3 length: 15 amino acids. This chain's CDR3 is CASSKDGTDKETQYF. The CDR3 DNA is TGTGCCAGCAGCAAAGATGGGACAGACAAAGAGACCCAGTACTTC.

This clone was counted only a few times. The chain is built from TRBV10-1 and TRBJ1-6, with 9 nucleotides matching TRBD1. V lost 4 bases to trimming and J lost 10 bases; unmatched junction nucleotides: 2. Germline V CDR1 and CDR2: WNHNN, SYGVQD (reference sequence). CDR3 length: 13 residues. CDR3 bases: TGCGCCAGCAGTGTGACAGGGGGATCACCCCTCCACTTT. It codes for CASSVTGGSPLHF.

This clone has a count of ten or more. This chain connects TRBV27 to TRBJ2-7, with a possible D match to TRBD1 (7 bases). V gave up 5 bases and J gave up 2 bases, with 19 bases separating them. CDR3 length equals 16 residues. From germline, CDR1 is MNHEY and CDR2 SMNVEV (reference sequence). CDR3 coding DNA: TGTGCCAGCAGTACCTTTCGACAGGGACTTACCTACGAGCAGTACTTC. The encoded protein is CASSTFRQGLTYEQYF.

The chain employs TRBV5-4 and TRBJ1-1; 9 bases are shared with TRBD1. With V trimmed by 6 bases and J by 1 base, 10 bases remained unmatched. CDR1 SGHNT and CDR2 YYREEE come from the germline V gene (reference sequence). This CDR3 region has 16 residues. The CDR3 DNA reads as TGTGCCAGCATCACAAGTATACAGGGGGCGAACACTGAAGCTTTCTTT. Translating gives CASITSIQGANTEAFF.

The genes are TRBV30 and TRBJ2-1; a possible D gene is TRBD2 (7 bases). CDR3 length: 17 residues. The V and J ends lost 2 bases and 9 bases respectively, with 26 bases between them. CDR1 is GTSNPN and CDR2 is SVGIG in the germline V gene (reference sequence). The CDR3 is CAWSPLLPGGGSIEQFF. The CDR3 DNA reads as TGTGCCTGGAGTCCCCTCCTACCCGGGGGCGGGAGTATTGAGCAGTTCTTC. The whole variable domain, filled in from reference TRBV30 and TRBJ2-1, reads SQTIHQWPATLVQPVGSPLSLECTVEGTSNPNLYWYRQAAGRGLQLLFYSVGIGQISSEVPQNLSASRPQDRQFILSSKKLLLSDSGFYLCAWSPLLPGGGSIEQFFGPGTRLTVL.

In its sample, this clone was seen a few times. The V and J genes are TRBV2 and TRBJ2-1, with 8 bases fitting TRBD2. The CDR3 spans 16 residues. The V segment lost 7 bases and the J segment 4 bases; nucleotides outside the gene matches: 12. From germline, CDR1 is SNHLY and CDR2 FYNNEI. The chain's CDR3 is CASTPRRGERYNEQFF. CDR3 DNA: TGTGCCAGCACTCCAAGGCGGGGGGAACGGTACAATGAGCAGTTCTTC.

This chain connects TRBV4-1 to TRBJ1-5; D uncertain. Germline-derived CDR1 and CDR2 are MGHRA and YSYEKL. V lost 5 bases, J lost 4 bases, and 15 bases lay in between. The CDR3 covers 15 residues. CDR3: CASSTRGGGNQPQHF. Here the CDR3 DNA reads TGCGCCAGCAGCACCCGAGGCGGTGGGAATCAGCCCCAGCATTTT.